Below, 30 T cell receptor beta chains from the same sample are listed, as sequenced in a study of cytomegalovirus exposure and HLA in healthy donors. In the PCR, 60 Vbeta and 13 Jbeta primers were used. Measured with immunoSEQ multiplex PCR; TCRdb has only the in-frame clones, and not every one. The sample lists some 140,000 clones, approximately 74% occurring once. Sequenced: PBMCs. The receptors were gathered from a man aged 30 to 45 in good health and CMV-seronegative.

The gene calls are TRBV29-1 and TRBJ2-5; 11 positions agree with TRBD1. TRBJ2-7 matches the DNA end more closely, so the J call is doubtful. The CDR3 is 13 residues long. Germline lookup yields CDR1 SQVTM and CDR2 ANQGSEA. The CDR3 coding sequence is TGCAGCGTTGAAGGGACAGGGGGCCGCGAGCAGTACTTC. It encodes CSVEGTGGREQYF.

The chain uses TRBV9 and TRBJ2-1, with D unresolved. There are 12 residues in the CDR3. CDR1 and CDR2 (germline): SGDLS, YYNGEE. V was clipped by 0 bases and J by 7 bases, with 5 bases between them. CDR3 region: CASSVAGNEQFF. CDR3 coding DNA: TGTGCCAGCAGCGTAGCAGGTAATGAGCAGTTCTTC.

J is TRBJ2-7 and V is TRBV28; 12 bases match TRBD1. The germline CDR1 and CDR2 sequences are MDHEN and SYDVKM. J gave up 4 bases and V 5 bases, and 3 bases lay outside the gene matches. The length of the CDR3 is 14 residues. CDR3 sequence: CASSAGQGAYEQYF. The CDR3 region has the DNA TGTGCCAGCAGTGCGGGACAGGGGGCTTACGAGCAGTACTTC.

CDR3 in DNA: TGCAGCGTTTCGGACATCGACACAGATACGCAGTATTTT. Amino acids: CSVSDIDTDTQYF. The V and J genes are TRBV29-1 and TRBJ2-3, with a weak D call TRBD1 (5 bases). V was cut by 5 bases and J by 2 bases, with 11 bases left in between. CDR3 size: 13 residues. The V gene's germline CDR1 is SQVTM and CDR2 ANQGSEA.

The chain employs TRBV11-3 and TRBJ2-3; TRBD2 agrees at 8 bases. Germline V gene lookup returns CDR1 SGHNT and CDR2 YENEEA. This CDR3 has 16 amino acids. V lost 1 base and J lost 2; bases outside the gene matches: 5. The CDR3 here is CASSLASGGFTDTQYF. CDR3 DNA sequence: TGTGCCAGCAGCTTAGCAAGCGGGGGTTTCACAGATACGCAGTATTTT.

This sequence joins TRBV10-3 and TRBJ2-5, with 9 bases identical to TRBD1. TRBJ2-7 explains the end of the DNA better; the J call may be wrong. Germline CDR1 reads ENHRY; CDR2 reads SYGVKD. The CDR3 has 13 residues. DNA for the CDR3: TGTGCCATCCGACGGGACAGGGACTACGAGCAGTACTTC. It specifies CAIRRDRDYEQYF.

This chain connects TRBV7-2 to TRBJ2-1, with TRBD2 identical over 8 bases. This CDR3 has 14 residues. CDR1 SGHTA and CDR2 FQGNSA come from the germline V gene. Trimming took 7 bases from V and 9 from J; bases not matched to a gene: 11. CDR3 in amino acids: CASTWAGGTSEQFF. The CDR3 DNA follows: TGTGCCAGCACCTGGGCGGGGGGTACGTCTGAGCAGTTCTTC.

The chain links TRBV28 to TRBJ2-1; TRBD1 aligns across 9 bases. The CDR3 loop spans 17 amino acids. The V gene's germline CDR1 is MDHEN and CDR2 SYDVKM. Trimming at V came to 6 bases and at J to 9 bases, leaving 18 bases not matched to a gene. CDR3 amino acids: CASSLTLPGQGLSEQFF. The CDR3 bases are TGTGCCAGCAGCCTAACCCTACCGGGACAGGGATTGTCTGAGCAGTTCTTC.

The chain carries TRBV5-1 and TRBJ1-2; D uncertain. Deletions cut 4 bases from V and 5 bases from J, with 27 bases between. Germline-derived CDR1 and CDR2 are SGHRS and YFSETQ. The CDR3 is 18 amino acids. The CDR3 DNA sequence: TGCGCCAGCAGCCCGGAGGATCTTTCCCGGTCCCGATATTATGGCTACACCTTC. Its translation is CASSPEDLSRSRYYGYTF.

V gene TRBV11-2 combines with J gene TRBJ2-7, with D unresolved. The CDR3 has 13 residues. Germline-derived CDR1 and CDR2 are SGHAT and FQNNGV. Between the trimmed V and J ends, which lost 5 bases and 2 bases, there was a span of 10 bases. The CDR3 DNA reads TGTGCCAGCAGCCAGTCGTCCGCCTACGAGCAGTACTTC. Amino acid sequence: CASSQSSAYEQYF.

In its sample, this clone was seen once. The genes are TRBV5-5 and TRBJ1-4; D perhaps matches TRBD1 (6 bases). This CDR3 comprises 15 residues. Per the germline V gene, CDR1 is SGHKS and CDR2 is YYEKEE (reference sequence). Between the trimmed V and J ends, which lost 4 bases and 2 bases, there was a span of 12 bases. In DNA, the CDR3 is TGTGCCAGCAGCCCCCAGGGGCAGACTAATGAAAAACTGTTTTTT. This translates into CASSPQGQTNEKLFF.

This clone has a single count. The chain links TRBV28 to TRBJ2-5; D possibly corresponds to TRBD1 (5 bases). The J call may be in error: the DNA end matches TRBJ2-7 better. The CDR3 totals 15 residues. In germline, CDR1 is MDHEN, CDR2 SYDVKM. In DNA form, the CDR3 reads TGTGCCAGCAGTTTATACTCAGACAGCTCCTACGAGCAGTACTTC. Translation gives CASSLYSDSSYEQYF.

The chain employs TRBV9 and TRBJ1-3, with TRBD1 as a possible D gene (5 bases). The CDR3 runs 17 residues. In germline, CDR1 is SGDLS, CDR2 YYNGEE. Trimming took off 3 bases at V and 0 bases at J, with 16 bases between the two ends. The CDR3 region is CASSGGTGGSSGNTIYF. In nucleotides, the CDR3 is TGTGCCAGCAGCGGAGGCACAGGAGGGAGCTCTGGAAACACCATATATTTT.

This clone was seen only a few times. This rearrangement joins TRBV5-1 to TRBJ1-1, with D possibly matching TRBD1 (5 bases). The V end was cut by 2 bases, the J end by 4 bases, with 12 bases between. The CDR3 runs 14 residues. CDR1 is SGHRS, CDR2 YFSETQ, per germline. This CDR3 is CASSFQGGGTEAFF. The CDR3, as DNA: TGCGCCAGCAGCTTCCAGGGTGGTGGCACTGAAGCTTTCTTT. Together with reference TRBV5-1 and TRBJ1-1, the CDR3 gives the full variable domain: KAGVTQTPRYLIKTRGQQVTLSCSPISGHRSVSWYQQTPGQGLQFLFEYFSETQRNKGNFPGRFSGRQFSNSRSEMNVSTLELGDSALYLCASSFQGGGTEAFFGQGTRLTVV.

The chain employs TRBV27 and TRBJ2-2, with a tentative D call TRBD2 (5 bases). The CDR3 loop spans 13 amino acids. V lost 6 bases and J 5 bases, leaving 10 bases between the germline ends. CDR1 MNHEY and CDR2 SMNVEV come from the germline V gene (reference sequence). The CDR3 nucleotides read TGTGCCAGCAGGGGAGAGAGGACCGGGGAGCTGTTTTTT. It specifies CASRGERTGELFF.

The chain is built from TRBV11-2 and TRBJ2-5; TRBD1 aligns across 10 bases. With V trimmed by 2 bases and J by 4 bases, 13 bases remained unmatched. CDR1 and CDR2 (germline): SGHAT, FQNNGV. The length of the CDR3 is 18 residues. CDR3 in amino acids: CASSLKGQGKVGRETQYF. The CDR3 nucleotides read TGTGCCAGCAGCTTAAAGGGACAGGGGAAGGTGGGGAGAGAGACCCAGTACTTC. Filled out from reference TRBV11-2 and TRBJ2-5, the complete variable domain reads EAGVAQSPRYKIIEKRQSVAFWCNPISGHATLYWYQQILGQGPKLLIQFQNNGVVDDSQLPKDRFSAERLKGVDSTLKIQPAKLEDSAVYLCASSLKGQGKVGRETQYFGPGTRLLVL.

This clone was seen a single time. The chain has TRBV5-1 and TRBJ2-7, with D possibly being TRBD2 (5 bases). Germline V lookup: CDR1 SGHRS, CDR2 YFSETQ. The CDR3 loop spans 15 amino acids. With 3 bases removed from V and 0 bases from J, the gap between germline ends came to 13 bases. The CDR3 sequence is CASSSWTGTSYEQYF. For the CDR3, the DNA is TGCGCCAGCAGCTCCTGGACGGGAACCTCCTACGAGCAGTACTTC.

This clone was counted only a few times. This sequence joins TRBV7-2 and TRBJ1-2; no clear D gene. Between the trimmed V and J ends, which lost 5 bases and 2 bases, there was a span of 21 bases. Germline loops: CDR1 SGHTA, CDR2 FQGNSA. CDR3 length equals 17 residues. The CDR3 DNA sequence: TGTGCCAGCAGCCCCCAGAGGGTGACTTACTCAAACTATGGCTACACCTTC. As protein: CASSPQRVTYSNYGYTF.

The J gene is TRBJ1-1, the V gene TRBV30; D might be TRBD1 (6 bases). The V end was cut by 2 bases, the J end by 0 bases, with 13 bases between. Germline V gene lookup returns CDR1 GTSNPN and CDR2 SVGIG (reference sequence). CDR3 length: 15 residues. The CDR3 sequence: CAWSPPDRLNTEAFF. CDR3 bases: TGTGCCTGGAGTCCCCCGGACAGATTGAACACTGAAGCTTTCTTT.

The sample holds a few counts of this clone. The chain has TRBV6-5 and TRBJ2-7, with 10 bases fitting TRBD1. Germline V gives CDR1 MNHEY, CDR2 SVGAGI. V dropped 0 bases and J dropped 4; count of bases not matched to a gene: 6. CDR3 length: 16 residues. As DNA, the CDR3 is TGTGCCAGCAGTTACTCCCCGACAGGGGGCTATTACGAGCAGTACTTC. Translated: CASSYSPTGGYYEQYF.

CDR3: CASSKDPGQGASGNTIYF. CDR3 nucleotides: TGTGCCAGCAGTAAGGATCCGGGACAGGGGGCGTCGGGAAACACCATATATTTT. This sequence joins TRBV2 and TRBJ1-3; 12 bases are a match to TRBD1. This CDR3 is built from 18 residues. V lost 5 bases, J lost 4 bases, and 12 bases stayed unmatched. Germline CDR1 is SNHLY and CDR2 is FYNNEI.

This clone was picked up a small number of times. The rearrangement joins TRBV29-1 to TRBJ1-1; D gene ambiguous. V lost 6 bases, J lost 1 base, and 9 bases lay in between. Germline CDR1 and CDR2: SQVTM and ANQGSEA. This CDR3 is 12 amino acids long. The DNA of the CDR3 is TGCAGCGTAGTTACCGGGAACACTGAAGCTTTCTTT. This encodes CSVVTGNTEAFF.

V is TRBV28 and J is TRBJ2-7; 10 positions agree with TRBD1. The CDR3 runs 14 residues. Germline CDR1 MDHEN, CDR2 SYDVKM. Unmatched junction bases numbered 5, after V lost 4 bases and J lost 5 bases. The CDR3 region has the DNA TGTGCCAGCAGTTCCGGGGACAGGGGCAACGAGCAGTACTTC. This encodes CASSSGDRGNEQYF.

V and J are TRBV29-1 and TRBJ1-2; D is unclear. V shed 6 bases and J shed 0 bases, with 8 bases lying between them. Germline V lookup: CDR1 SQVTM, CDR2 ANQGSEA. The CDR3 has 12 amino acids. The CDR3 reads CSVKTSNYGYTF. The CDR3 DNA reads as TGCAGCGTGAAGACATCTAACTATGGCTACACCTTC.

This chain connects TRBV6-6 to TRBJ2-5, with a tentative D call TRBD2 (5 bases). Trimming removed 4 bases from V and 3 bases from J, with 9 bases in between. Per the germline V gene, CDR1 is MNHNY and CDR2 is SVGAGI (reference sequence). The CDR3 sequence is 13 residues long. CDR3 sequence reads: CASSSGFKETQYF. DNA for the CDR3: TGTGCCAGCAGTTCGGGATTCAAAGAGACCCAGTACTTC.

The rearrangement uses TRBV28 and TRBJ1-1, with D perhaps matching TRBD1 (6 bases). This CDR3 comprises 13 residues. Germline lookup yields CDR1 MDHEN and CDR2 SYDVKM. CDR3 amino acids: CATLGAENTEAFF. The DNA of the CDR3 is TGTGCTACTCTGGGGGCGGAGAACACTGAAGCTTTCTTT.

The chain recombines TRBV27 with TRBJ2-5, with a tentative D call TRBD2 (6 bases). V gave up 7 bases and J gave up 5 bases, with 23 bases separating them. The CDR3 has 16 amino acids. CDR1 is MNHEY and CDR2 is SMNVEV in the germline V gene (reference sequence). The CDR3 sequence is CASKEEAGGEGETQYF. CDR3 coding DNA: TGTGCCAGCAAGGAGGAAGCGGGCGGCGAGGGGGAGACCCAGTACTTC.

This clone was seen only a few times. V usage is TRBV13 and J usage is TRBJ2-1; D is possibly TRBD1 (6 bases). The germline gives CDR1 PRHDT, CDR2 FYEKMQ (reference sequence). This CDR3 contains 16 residues. The germline V and J ends were trimmed by 8 bases and 0 bases, with 17 bases remaining between them. This CDR3 reads CASSPGGYSSYNEQFF. Written as DNA, the CDR3 is TGTGCCAGCTCCCCTGGGGGCTACAGCTCCTACAATGAGCAGTTCTTC.

The V call is TRBV5-6, the J call TRBJ2-7, with a tentative D call TRBD1 (6 bases). Germline loops: CDR1 SGHDT, CDR2 YYEEEE. Trimming took off 4 bases at V and 2 bases at J, with 16 bases between the two ends. CDR3 length: 15 amino acids. CDR3 nucleotides: TGTGCCAGCAGCGTAGGGGGAAACACGGCCTACGAGCAGTACTTC. This codes for CASSVGGNTAYEQYF.

The genes are TRBV28 and TRBJ1-5, with 7 nucleotides matching TRBD1. Germline loops: CDR1 MDHEN, CDR2 SYDVKM. The CDR3 sequence is 14 residues long. V lost 5 bases to trimming and J lost 7 bases; unmatched junction nucleotides: 8. The CDR3 nucleotides are TGTGCCAGCAGTCCCAGAACAGGGGTACAGCCCCAGCATTTT. The encoded protein is CASSPRTGVQPQHF.